Following are 7 T cell receptor beta chains from one sample sequenced in a study of T cell repertoires in cytomegalovirus infection. Antigen specificity for these receptors is unknown. TCRdb redid the calling of the reads with MiXCR, one entry per CDR3 protein. The table records around 570,000 distinct CDR3 sequences, about 39% of them present only once. Sequencing was performed on cultured PBMCs, taken from culture after CMV antigen stimulation. The receptors come from a human donor in good health (CMV status not recorded). Some clones in this sample may be carry-over from other donors' samples.

This clonotype was detected many times. The chain recombines TRBV7-2 with TRBJ2-1; 7 nucleotides match TRBD2. The V and J ends lost 1 base and 6 bases, in that order; junction bases with no gene match: 9. CDR1 SGHTA and CDR2 FQGNSA come from the germline V gene. There are 16 residues in the CDR3. The CDR3 region has the DNA TGTGCCAGCAGCTTAGTTGGCGGGAGCATAAGCAATGAGCAGTTCTTC. The encoded protein is CASSLVGGSISNEQFF.

V is TRBV7-9 and J is TRBJ1-2, with no clear D. Germline lookup yields CDR1 SEHNR and CDR2 FQNEAQ (reference sequence). V lost 5 bases and J lost 1, with 11 bases in between. CDR3 length: 14 residues. The CDR3 loop is CASSPPAVNYGYTF. CDR3 coding DNA: TGTGCCAGCAGCCCTCCGGCGGTTAACTATGGCTACACCTTC.

The chain is built from TRBV18 and TRBJ2-7, with 9 bases aligning to TRBD1. After removal of 3 bases from V and 5 bases from J, the junction contained 8 bases not matched to a gene. CDR3 size: 15 residues. Germline CDR1 reads KGHSH; CDR2 reads LQKENI. Here the CDR3 reads CASSPGGTGRNEQYF. In DNA, the CDR3 is TGTGCCAGCTCACCCGGGGGGACAGGGCGGAACGAGCAGTACTTC.

A few counts support this clonotype. V is TRBV7-2 and J is TRBJ2-7; D not resolved. Germline V lookup: CDR1 SGHTA, CDR2 FQGNSA. This CDR3 contains 15 residues. Trimming removed 2 bases at V and 0 bases at J, with 11 bases between. CDR3 protein: CASSLRALSSYEQYF. The CDR3 nucleotides are TGTGCCAGCAGCTTAAGGGCGTTAAGCTCCTACGAGCAGTACTTC.

J is TRBJ1-4 and V is TRBV10-3; the D is unclear. Deletions cut 2 bases from V and 0 bases from J, with 7 bases between. The germline V gene has CDR1 ENHRY and CDR2 SYGVKD. There are 15 residues in the CDR3. The CDR3: CAISETEATNEKLFF. The CDR3 DNA is TGTGCCATCAGTGAGACAGAAGCAACTAATGAAAAACTGTTTTTT.

This clonotype was recorded at least ten times. J is TRBJ2-7 and V is TRBV7-6; TRBD2 aligns across 11 bases. The CDR3 consists of 15 residues. J gave up 3 bases and V 2 bases, and 3 bases lay outside the gene matches. Germline CDR1 and CDR2: SGHVS and FNYEAQ. In DNA form, the CDR3 reads TGTGCCAGCAGCTTAATCGGGACTAGCGGCTACGAGCAGTACTTC. This encodes CASSLIGTSGYEQYF.

The V call is TRBV19, the J call TRBJ2-7, with D possibly being TRBD2 (6 bases). V lost 4 bases and J 7 bases, leaving 14 bases between the germline ends. Looked up from germline, CDR1 is LNHDA and CDR2 is SQIVND (reference sequence). The length of the CDR3 is 13 residues. This CDR3 is CASSSGILREQYF. As DNA, the CDR3 is TGTGCCAGTAGTAGCGGGATTCTACGAGAGCAGTACTTC.